The rows below give T cell receptor beta chains drawn from one sample of a study of monozygotic twins with inflammatory bowel disease. For each CDR3 protein, TCRdb gives one entry from its re-call of the 5' RACE reads, without DNA. The table lists under 350,000 distinct CDR3 sequences. Sequenced sample: blood. These receptors all come from a human donor with ulcerative colitis or Crohn's disease, or a healthy co-twin of an affected twin (not recorded which). CDR3s include the opening cysteine and the closing phenylalanine or tryptophan.

TRBV24-1	TRBJ2-5	CATSPSGSRETQYF
TRBV27	TRBJ1-1	CASPPCTGRMNTEAFF
TRBV7-2	TRBJ2-5	CASSFNGGLKETQYF
TRBV6-6	TRBJ2-7	CASSSRDGYEQYF
TRBV12-3/TRBV12-4	TRBJ2-7	CASTRGESSYEQYF
TRBV7-2	TRBJ2-7	CASQPRPGDYEQYF
TRBV28	TRBJ2-1	CRGASSYNEQFF
TRBV20-1	TRBJ2-3	CSARGKGYPSTDTQYF
TRBV7-2	TRBJ2-4	CASSLDGRLAKNIQYF
TRBV25-1	TRBJ2-3	CASSEYRSTDTQYF
TRBV28	TRBJ1-3	CASSLSGRSGNTIYF
TRBV7-2	TRBJ2-7	CASSPSRSEQYF
TRBV6-2/TRBV6-3	TRBJ2-3	CASSGPGLAGYTQYF
TRBV28	TRBJ2-6	CASSFRSPSGANVLTF
TRBV5-4	TRBJ2-1	CASSFGGRPGSYNEQFF
TRBV28	TRBJ2-7	CASKNRVPYEQYF
TRBV25-1	TRBJ2-7	CASSELDEQYF
TRBV7-6	TRBJ2-1	CASSLTVDSGVEQFF
TRBV7-2	TRBJ2-1	CASSLAFPLGESYNEQFF
TRBV7-2	TRBJ1-2	CASSATATGYTF
TRBV27	TRBJ1-2	CASSSNRGNYGYTF
TRBV18	TRBJ1-5	CASSPGPGDQPQHF
TRBV19	TRBJ2-1	CASSNPPRDEQFF
TRBV6-2/TRBV6-3	TRBJ1-5	CASSGRGGSPNQPQHF
TRBV9	TRBJ1-1	CASSPRGGANTEAFF
TRBV27	TRBJ2-2	CASRSPSNTGELFF
TRBV5-4	TRBJ2-1	CASSLDGSGQFF
TRBV10-3	TRBJ1-6	CAISQQGLADSPLHF
TRBV20-1	TRBJ2-7	CSARLPTTGVWGEQYF
TRBV5-1	TRBJ2-1	CASSLDPLFEQFF
TRBV5-6	TRBJ1-5	CASSFQGTFRVQPQHF
TRBV30	TRBJ2-3	CAWSNGGGVTDTQYF
TRBV18	TRBJ2-1	CASSPRRPEQFF
TRBV20-1	TRBJ2-5	CSARGLAGHETQYF
TRBV28	TRBJ1-5	CATATSAQPQHF
TRBV9	TRBJ2-7	CASSVLSGTGSYEQYF
TRBV2	TRBJ2-7	CASSLTQGSIDEQYF
TRBV7-9	TRBJ2-3	CASSVGPTDTQYF
TRBV4-2	TRBJ2-7	CASSQDDSGLAWGQYF
TRBV5-1	TRBJ2-5	CASSFPGLAAMWTQYF
TRBV9	TRBJ2-5	CASSLGTDYQETQYF
TRBV20-1	TRBJ1-6	CSARVIRQGGSPLHF
TRBV5-1	TRBJ2-1	CASSARSGTISYNEQFF
TRBV11-2	TRBJ2-4	CASHPPVGQGEGKNIQYF
TRBV7-8	TRBJ2-7	CASSLVTYEQYF
TRBV6-2/TRBV6-3	TRBJ2-6	CASSSRTDSGANVLTF
TRBV19	TRBJ2-3	CASSWQRGYADTQYF
TRBV6-1	TRBJ1-2	CASSGGRLNGYTF
TRBV20-1	TRBJ2-1	CSATGGAGAWNEQFF